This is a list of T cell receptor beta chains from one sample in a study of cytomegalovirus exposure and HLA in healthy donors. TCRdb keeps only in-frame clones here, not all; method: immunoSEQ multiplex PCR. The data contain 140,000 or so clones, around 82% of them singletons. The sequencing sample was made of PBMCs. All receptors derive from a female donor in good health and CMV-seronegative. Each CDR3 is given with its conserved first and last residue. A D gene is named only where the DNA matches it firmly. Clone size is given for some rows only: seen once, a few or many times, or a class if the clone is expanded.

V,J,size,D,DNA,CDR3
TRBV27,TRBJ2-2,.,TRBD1,TGTGCCAGCAGTTTTTCCGGGACAGGGACGAACACCGGGGAGCTGTTTTTT,CASSFSGTGTNTGELFF
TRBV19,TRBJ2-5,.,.,TGTGCCAGTAGTACGCTAGCTGCAGAGACCCAGTACTTC,CASSTLAAETQYF
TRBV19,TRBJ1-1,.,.,TGTGCCAGTAGTGCGACAGGGAACACTGAAGCTTTCTTT,CASSATGNTEAFF
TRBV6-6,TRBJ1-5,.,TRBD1,TGTGCCAGCAGTTACTCGATATTACAGGGGAGTCAGCCCCAGCATTTT,CASSYSILQGSQPQHF
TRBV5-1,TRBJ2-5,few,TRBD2,TGCGCCAGCAGCATCGGACTAGCGGGAGCGCTAGAAGAGACCCAGTACTTC,CASSIGLAGALEETQYF
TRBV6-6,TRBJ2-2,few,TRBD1,TGTGCCAGCAGGGAACAGGGGTACACCGGGGAGCTGTTTTTT,CASREQGYTGELFF
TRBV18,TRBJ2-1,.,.,TGTGCCAGCTCGCCACCAGTGAGGGGCAACCTTAGGGGGTTTAACAATGAGCAGTTCTTC,CASSPPVRGNLRGFNNEQFF
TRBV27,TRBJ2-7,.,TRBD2,TGTGCCAAAACTAGCGGGAGGGCCTACGAGCAGTACTTC,CAKTSGRAYEQYF
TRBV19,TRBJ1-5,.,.,TGTGCCAGTAGTCGAGGCCTTCAGCCCCAGCATTTT,CASSRGLQPQHF
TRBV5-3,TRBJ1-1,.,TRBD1,TGTGCCAGAAGCTTGGGCAGGGGGCCCACTGCAGGCACTGAAGCTTTCTTT,CARSLGRGPTAGTEAFF
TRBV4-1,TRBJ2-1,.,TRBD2,TGCGCCAGCAGCCCCACTAGCGGGAGAGCCTCCTACAATGAGCAGTTCTTC,CASSPTSGRASYNEQFF
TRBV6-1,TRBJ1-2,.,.,TGTGCCAGCAGTGGGGGGGGAGGGTATGAGGTCCGTAACTATGGCTACACCTTC,CASSGGGGYEVRNYGYTF
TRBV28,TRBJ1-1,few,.,TGTGCCAGCAGCCTGGGCAACTTCGCTTTCTTT,CASSLGNFAFF
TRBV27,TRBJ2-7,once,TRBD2,TGTGCCAGCAGTCCGTCCGGGACTAGCGGTTCCTACGAGCAGTACTTC,CASSPSGTSGSYEQYF
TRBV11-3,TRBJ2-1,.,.,TGTGCCAGCAGCTCCTCAGATGGGGGAGGAACCTACAATGAGCAGTTCTTC,CASSSSDGGGTYNEQFF
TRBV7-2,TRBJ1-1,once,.,TGTGCCAGCAGCTTAGTGTCAGGGGATGAAGCTTTCTTT,CASSLVSGDEAFF
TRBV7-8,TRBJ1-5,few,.,TGTGCCAGCAGCTTACTCCGCGATAAGCCCCAGCATTTT,CASSLLRDKPQHF
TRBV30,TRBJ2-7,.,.,TGTGCCTGGAGTGTAGTCGGGGACGAGCAGTACTTC,CAWSVVGDEQYF
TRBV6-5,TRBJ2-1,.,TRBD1,TGTGCCAGCTCCGGACAGGACTACAATGAGCAGTTCTTC,CASSGQDYNEQFF
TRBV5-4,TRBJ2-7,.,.,TGTGCCAGCAGCTTGGATCCCGGACAGAGCAAGGCGGGCGAGCAGTACTTC,CASSLDPGQSKAGEQYF
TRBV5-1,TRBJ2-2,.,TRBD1,TGCGCCAGCAGCCCCGGGGACAGGGTACCCGGGGAGCTGTTTTTT,CASSPGDRVPGELFF
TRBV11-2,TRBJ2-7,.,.,TGTGCCAGCAGCTTAGACGCAGGGGCCTACGAGCAGTACTTC,CASSLDAGAYEQYF
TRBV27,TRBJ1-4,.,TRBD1,TGTGCCAGCAGTTTAAAGGGACAGGCGGAGGAAAAACTGTTTTTT,CASSLKGQAEEKLFF
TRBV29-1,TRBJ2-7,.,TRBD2,TGCAGCGTTGTTCCGGGACTAGCGGGAAGCTACGAGCAGTACTTC,CSVVPGLAGSYEQYF
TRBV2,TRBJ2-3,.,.,TGTGCCAGCAGCGGCCCCTCAGCGGATACGCAGTATTTT,CASSGPSADTQYF
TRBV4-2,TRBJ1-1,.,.,TGTGCCAGCAGCCAAGGCTGGGCAGACGAAGCTTTCTTT,CASSQGWADEAFF
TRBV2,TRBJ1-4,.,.,TGTGCCAGCAGAGTCGAAACAGGGCGCGGTGAAAAACTGTTTTTT,CASRVETGRGEKLFF
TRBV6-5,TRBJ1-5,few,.,TGTGCCAGCAGCCAGTCTCATAGCAATCAGCCCCAGCATTTT,CASSQSHSNQPQHF
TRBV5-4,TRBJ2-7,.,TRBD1,TGTGCCAGCAGCTTGGAGGGGGCTGGGTACGAGCAGTACTTC,CASSLEGAGYEQYF